Sequencing of this T cell receptor (beta chain) was carried out in a study of blood T cells in healthy people across ages. Trimming removed 5 bases at V and 0 bases at J, with 16 bases between. The CDR3 contains 16 residues. CDR1 and CDR2 from the germline V gene are SEHNR and FQNEAQ (reference sequence). The second PCR ran about 6 to 12 cycles with a sample-barcoded 5' primer and J-beta primers. From the 5' RACE reads, TCRdb called clonotypes with MiXCR, one entry per CDR3 protein. This table holds 1.5 million to 2 million distinct CDR3 sequences, around 50% found once. The source material was blood. The sequence derives from a woman in her 40s in good health. This chain connects TRBV7-9 to TRBJ1-2, with TRBD1 as a possible D gene (6 bases). The CDR3 here is CASSTAGQIANYGYTF. The CDR3 nucleotides read TGTGCCAGCAGCACTGCCGGACAGATAGCTAACTATGGCTACACCTTC.